This T cell receptor (beta chain) was identified during a study of metastatic and nonmetastatic thyroid tumors. The overall study: Across peripheral blood and tumor or nodule tissue samples taken from malignant and benign thyroid patients, the repertoires were compared with one another.

In the authors' methods: The distant-metastasis classifier for papillary thyroid cancer was built from CDR3 differences across clinicopathological groups. TCRdb used MiXCR to call clones anew from the PCR reads. None of the V and J calls come from the authors' own analysis; TCRdb made them. The sample consists of about 62,000 clones, 4% to 4.5% of them appearing once. Concerning this clone itself: Its antigen remains unknown. This could be a read error, since a much larger clone is one nucleotide away. Different DNA sequences within this sample yield the same CDR3.

Overall study findings and caveats: Malignant tumors reportedly showed significantly higher TCR beta diversity than benign nodules in both blood and tumor.

The CDR3 runs to 13 residues. From germline, CDR1 is SGHNT and CDR2 YYREEE (reference sequence). Thyroid surgery was preceded by no treatment in any patient. The source material was blood. The receptor comes from a female donor with papillary thyroid cancer or a benign thyroid nodule (not recorded which). Some clones in this sample may be carry-over from other donors' samples. This chain uses TRBV5-4 with TRBJ1-5; D is uncertain. The CDR3 region is CASSLGDAQPQHF. The DNA of the CDR3 is TGTGCCAGCAGCTTGGGAGACGCTCAGCCCCAGCACTTT.